What follows is one T cell receptor (beta chain) and its context. What antigen it recognizes has not been identified. The germline V gene sets CDR1 to SQVTM and CDR2 to ANQGSEA. The CDR3 goes from the cysteine to the phenylalanine over 12 residues. No nucleotide data were recorded. Sequenced using a NextSeq 550. The Human TCR Profiling Kit (MiLaboratory) was used to prepare UMI-labeled 5' RACE TRB cDNA libraries. The full amount of extracted RNA was used for cDNA synthesis, and the full amount of resulting cDNA was used for PCR amplification. The libraries were made side by side, with each library going through the same number of PCR cycles. Regarding the original processing steps: About 50,000 +/- 10,000 unique UMI-labeled TRB cDNA molecules per library were extracted with MIGEC and MiXCR, with at least two reads per UMI required. On average, each library contained approximately 40,000 +/- 10,000 functional in-frame TRB CDR3 nucleotide clonotypes without stop codons. After downsampling to 5000 UMI-labeled TRB molecules per sample, diversity metrics such as normalized Shannon-Wiener and Chao1 were calculated in VDJtools. Clonotype-size-weighted physicochemical properties of the central five CDR3 residues (interaction energy, strength, volume and Kidera factor 4) were computed in VDJtools. The reads, reprocessed by TCRdb, yield one row per CDR3 protein sequence and no DNA. The V and J calls and clone size come from TCRdb's table, not from the authors' own analysis. The table kept for this sample lists about 110,000 distinct CDR3 sequences. Of the sample, roughly 0.38% is held by the ten largest clones.

The sample belongs to a study of CXCR3-negative and CXCR3-positive naive CD8 T cells (dated by TCRdb to between 2018 and 2021). For the wider study: Some 130 million TRB reads were obtained in total, roughly 1.5 +/- 0.3 million reads per library. The TRBV-TRBJ cluster analysis covered naive subsets from 5 donors and memory cells from 3 donors. Diversity and physicochemical repertoire analyses covered eleven to twelve donors pooled from two independent experiments.

Study-level results and caveats: Because CXCR3 expression was partially decreased after cryopreservation, freshly isolated PBMCs were used for most assays. Repertoire diversity was comparably high in both naive subsets but much lower in memory CD8+ T cells. Within the same donor, TRBV-TRBJ usage looked similar between naive CXCR3-negative and CXCR3-positive cells, but memory cells had distinct patterns. Compared with CXCR3-negative naive cells, CXCR3-positive naive cells had TRB CDR3s with higher hydrophobicity (lower Kidera factor 4), lower energy, and higher strength and volume indices. Because surface CD5, which is linked to self-reactivity in mice, was comparable between the naive subsets, TCR interaction strength was also inferred from TRB CDR3 physicochemical properties.

Each CD8+ T cell subset was flow-sorted in triplicate, with 250,000 to 350,000 cells per subset placed directly into RLT lysis buffer. To exclude memory contaminants, naive CD8+ T cells were stringently defined as CD45RO-CCR7+CD27+CD95-. Using standard density gradient centrifugation, peripheral blood mononuclear cells were isolated from buffy coats. A FACSAria III was used to flow-sort naive CD8+ T cells into CXCR3-negative and CXCR3-positive populations. Total RNA was extracted from sorted cells with an RNeasy Mini Kit. Recombination joined TRBV29-1 with TRBJ2-7; TCRdb gives TRBD1 as the D gene, but with no DNA this cannot be confirmed. What was sequenced was naive CXCR3+ CD8+ T cells from blood. The intended sense of this specimen's cell subset or site label: CD45RO-CCR7+CD27+CD95- naive CD8+ T cells expressing CXCR3 (TNR3+). This clonotype originated in a human donor in good health. Some clones in this sample may be carry-over from other donors' samples. The CDR3 protein sequence reads: CSVRGGPYEQYF.